The next 22 T cell receptor beta chains were all read from a single sample in a study of blood T cells in healthy people across ages (dated by TCRdb to between 2014 and 2017). To prepare the library, 5' RACE was applied. These reads were obtained on an Illumina HiSeq 2500. A second PCR of roughly 6 to 11 cycles was run with a J-beta primer mix and a sample-barcoded 5' primer. Through fastp at Q25 and MiXCR, TCRdb rebuilt clones from the public reads, retaining in-frame beta chains. Rows matching on CDR3 protein sequence are summarized as one entry with the most common DNA and genes. This sample lists roughly 1,500,000 distinct CDR3 sequences; roughly 40% were detected once. Roughly 8.2% of the sample belongs to the ten largest clones. The sample was blood. Source of these receptors: a woman under 30 in good health.

CDR3 protein: CASTKGALASTGELFF. Here the CDR3 DNA reads TGTGCCAGCACCAAGGGGGCTCTGGCGTCAACCGGGGAGCTGTTTTTT. This rearrangement joins TRBV6-1 to TRBJ2-2; 7 bases map to TRBD1. Per the germline V gene, CDR1 is MNHNS and CDR2 is SASEGT. With V trimmed by 7 bases and J by 5 bases, 13 bases remained unmatched. The CDR3 runs to 16 residues.

This clonotype was observed once. The CDR3 DNA is TGCAGTGCTAGAGATCCAGGAGCAGGGGGAAAAGCTTTCTTT. This translates into CSARDPGAGGKAFF. The chain employs TRBV20-1 and TRBJ1-1, with 7 nucleotides matching TRBD1. The CDR3 has 14 residues. V lost 0 bases and J lost 9; bases outside the gene matches: 10. From germline, CDR1 is DFQATT and CDR2 SNEGSKA (reference sequence).

This clonotype came up many times. One junction end does not reproduce the germline sequence, and a read error may be involved. The gene calls are TRBV12-3 or TRBV12-4 and TRBJ1-5; the D is unclear. The CDR3 covers 13 residues. DNA of the CDR3: TGTGCCAGCAGCTTAGATAGCAATCAGCCCCAGCATTTT. Translating it yields CASSLDSNQPQHF.

The chain has TRBV11-2 and TRBJ2-1; D is undetermined. This CDR3 spans 12 amino acids. The V end was cut by 3 bases, the J end by 14 bases, with 14 bases between. Germline V gives CDR1 SGHAT, CDR2 FQNNGV. The CDR3 spells CASSLVVGKEFF. CDR3 sequence (DNA): TGTGCCAGCAGCTTGGTCGTTGGGAAGGAGTTCTTC.

This clonotype appeared a few times. A much larger clone sits a single nucleotide away, making a read error possible. V and J are TRBV6-4 and TRBJ2-1, with D unresolved. The CDR3 spans 12 residues. Germline V CDR1 and CDR2: MRHNA, SNTAGT. Deletions cut 2 bases from V and 3 bases from J, with 2 bases between. This chain's CDR3 is CASSDNYNEQFF. The CDR3 DNA reads as TGTGCCAGCAGTGACAACTACAATGAGCAGTTCTTC.

This clonotype was seen repeatedly, ten times or more. V gene TRBV7-9 combines with J gene TRBJ2-5; no clear D gene. The J call may be wrong; the DNA end is better matched by TRBJ2-7. The CDR3 length is 12 residues. CDR1 is SEHNR, CDR2 FQNEAQ, per germline (reference sequence). CDR3 loop: CASSPHLGEQYF. CDR3 sequence (DNA): TGTGCCAGCAGCCCCCACTTGGGCGAGCAGTACTTC.

This clonotype was counted at least ten times. The V and J genes are TRBV20-1 and TRBJ1-2, with a weak D call TRBD1 (6 bases). Between the trimmed V and J ends, which lost 6 bases and 0 bases, there was a span of 11 bases. There are 13 residues in the CDR3. Germline-derived CDR1 and CDR2 are DFQATT and SNEGSKA (reference sequence). The CDR3 nucleotides read TGCAGTGCGTCACAGGGACCTAACTATGGCTACACCTTC. Translation gives CSASQGPNYGYTF.

In this sample, this clonotype turned up once. The gene calls are TRBV5-1 and TRBJ2-7; D remains unclear. The J call is in doubt because the DNA end fits TRBJ2-5 better. CDR3 length equals 15 residues. Germline V gene sequence: CDR1 SGHRS, CDR2 YFSETQ. The CDR3 sequence: CASSLNGRSQETQYF. CDR3 DNA sequence: TGCGCCAGCAGCTTGAATGGACGGAGCCAAGAGACCCAGTACTTC.

This chain connects TRBV6-5 to TRBJ1-5; D might be TRBD1 (6 bases). CDR3 length: 14 amino acids. V dropped 8 bases and J dropped 6 bases, with 17 bases sitting between them. Germline-derived CDR1 and CDR2 are MNHEY and SVGAGI. The CDR3 bases are TGTGCCAGCGCAACCTCTACAGGGCTTCAGCCCCAGCATTTT. It yields the protein CASATSTGLQPQHF.

This clonotype has a count of ten or more. This sequence joins TRBV10-3 and TRBJ1-2; D gene unclear. In germline, CDR1 is ENHRY, CDR2 SYGVKD. Trimming removed 0 bases at V and 8 bases at J, with 13 bases between. The CDR3 contains 14 residues. The CDR3 here is CAISESAGAGGYTF. In nucleotides, the CDR3 is TGTGCCATCAGTGAGTCGGCAGGCGCGGGAGGCTACACCTTC.

In its sample, this clonotype was seen a few times. V is TRBV6-5 and J is TRBJ1-2; 7 bases are a match to TRBD1. The CDR3 covers 16 residues. Germline-derived CDR1 and CDR2 are MNHEY and SVGAGI. V was pared by 0 bases and J by 7 bases, with 11 bases of the junction left unmatched. CDR3 sequence reads: CASSYSAGGLIGGYTF. CDR3 sequence (DNA): TGTGCCAGCAGTTACTCGGCAGGGGGATTGATTGGTGGCTACACCTTC.

This clonotype was recorded a few times. The rearrangement links TRBV6-5 to TRBJ2-6; D is ambiguous. V was shortened by 7 bases and J by 0 bases, with 16 bases between the two germline ends. Germline lookup yields CDR1 MNHEY and CDR2 SVGAGI. The CDR3 loop spans 17 amino acids. CDR3 sequence: CASTQQKTTSGANVLTF. The DNA for the CDR3 is TGTGCCAGCACCCAACAAAAAACGACCTCTGGGGCCAACGTCCTGACTTTC.

V usage is TRBV7-2 and J usage is TRBJ1-2; D is ambiguous. Germline CDR1 is SGHTA and CDR2 is FQGNSA. The CDR3 is 14 residues long. V was clipped by 4 bases and J by 4 bases, with 13 bases between them. The CDR3 reads CASSSDKSLYGYTF. Here the CDR3 DNA reads TGTGCCAGCAGCTCCGACAAGAGCCTCTATGGCTACACCTTC.

CDR3 nucleotide sequence: TGTGCCTACCAGGACGGTGGCAGGGGCTATGGCTACACCTTC. Its protein product is CAYQDGGRGYGYTF. The chain links TRBV30 to TRBJ1-2; tentative D call: TRBD1 (6 bases). The germline V gene encodes CDR1 GTSNPN and CDR2 SVGIG (reference sequence). The CDR3 runs to 14 residues. V lost 7 bases and J 4 bases, leaving 19 bases between the germline ends.

This clonotype has just a few counts. The chain employs TRBV9 and TRBJ2-7; 8 bases match TRBD1. The length of the CDR3 is 14 residues. After removal of 2 bases from V and 6 bases from J, the junction contained 7 bases not matched to a gene. Germline CDR1 is SGDLS and CDR2 is YYNGEE. CDR3: CASSVDGQGGEQYF. In DNA form, the CDR3 reads TGTGCCAGCAGCGTTGACGGACAGGGTGGCGAGCAGTACTTC.

J is TRBJ2-3 and V is TRBV5-1; 14 bases fit TRBD2. CDR3 length: 18 residues. CDR1 is SGHRS, CDR2 YFSETQ, per germline. V was clipped by 4 bases and J by 3 bases; unmatched bases: 10. CDR3 nucleotide sequence: TGCGCCAGCAGCCCCCCGACTAGCGGGGGGGCCCGTACAGATACGCAGTATTTT. This sequence encodes CASSPPTSGGARTDTQYF.

The CDR3 region has the DNA TGTGCCAGCAGTCCACCTCCCGACAGGGTCAACTCTGGGGCCAACGTCCTGACTTTC. Translation: CASSPPPDRVNSGANVLTF. V and J are TRBV27 and TRBJ2-6; 7 bases fit TRBD1. The CDR3 spans 19 residues. Per germline, CDR1 MNHEY and CDR2 SMNVEV (reference sequence). The trim removed 5 bases at V and 0 bases at J, leaving 13 bases unmatched.

This clonotype has more than one count but fewer than ten. This chain uses TRBV9 with TRBJ2-3, with unresolved D. The ends were cut back, 4 bases at V and 4 bases at J, with 13 bases in the middle. This CDR3 region has 14 residues. CDR1 and CDR2 from the germline V gene are SGDLS and YYNGEE. The CDR3 here is CASSPPSRPDTQYF. CDR3 bases: TGTGCCAGCAGCCCTCCTTCACGCCCAGATACGCAGTATTTT.

The chain recombines TRBV10-3 with TRBJ2-1, with D unclear. Germline CDR1 and CDR2: ENHRY and SYGVKD. V was trimmed by 8 bases and J by 3 bases, leaving 5 bases between them. The CDR3 consists of 11 residues. The CDR3 coding sequence is TGTGCCATCGCGGACTACAATGAGCAGTTCTTC. Protein: CAIADYNEQFF.

This CDR3 is CASSLDRDYNSYEQYF. The DNA for the CDR3 is TGTGCCAGCAGCTTAGACAGGGATTACAATTCCTACGAGCAGTACTTC. This chain uses TRBV11-2 with TRBJ2-7; TRBD1 might be the D (5 bases). This CDR3 comprises 16 residues. Trimming took off 0 bases at V and 1 base at J, with 13 bases between the two ends. Germline V gives CDR1 SGHAT, CDR2 FQNNGV.

This clonotype was seen more than once but under ten times. J is TRBJ1-2 and V is TRBV2; D not certain. Trimming took 6 bases from V and 7 from J, leaving 21 bases between them. The CDR3 consists of 15 residues. Looked up from germline, CDR1 is SNHLY and CDR2 is FYNNEI. CDR3 nucleotides: TGTGCCAGCAGAAGAAACCCAGCCGGAGTGTCTGGCTACACCTTC. This sequence encodes CASRRNPAGVSGYTF.

This rearrangement joins TRBV10-3 to TRBJ2-2; D gene unclear. The CDR3 loop spans 10 amino acids. The V end was cut by 10 bases, the J end by 6 bases, with 6 bases between. Germline CDR1 ENHRY, CDR2 SYGVKD. CDR3 bases: TGTGCCACCCAAGCCGGGGAGCTGTTTTTT. Translated, it gives CATQAGELFF.